The 11 T cell receptor beta chains below were found in one sample sequenced in a study of shared clonotypes between healthy human individuals. Repertoires were generated with immunoSEQ multiplex PCR, while TCRdb's copy carries only in-frame clones and drops some. The table records about a million clones, approximately 80% of them present only once. Material: memory CD4+ T cells from PBMCs. Subset in this sample: CD45RA-negative fraction. Source of these receptors: a young man in good health. Some clones in this sample may be carry-over from other donors' samples.

In this sample, this clone turned up a few times. One junction end does not reproduce the germline sequence, and a read error may be involved. The chain uses TRBV16 and TRBJ2-7; perhaps TRBD2 as D (5 bases). In germline, CDR1 is KGHSY, CDR2 FQNENV. The CDR3 length is 12 residues. The CDR3 nucleotides read TGTGCCAGCAGCGACGACTACTACGATCAGTACTTC. It encodes CASSDDYYDQYF. Variable domain in full (rest from reference TRBV16 and TRBJ2-7): GEEVAQTPKHLVRGEGQKAKLYCAPIKGHSYVFWYQQVLKNEFKFLISFQNENVFDETGMPKERFSAKCLPNSPCSLEIQATKLEDSAVYFCASSDDYYDQYFGPGTRLTVT.

CDR3 loop: CASSSNLWTGSGNTIYF. As DNA, the CDR3 is TGTGCCAGCAGCTCGAACCTTTGGACGGGCTCTGGAAACACCATATATTTT. The gene calls are TRBV5-6 and TRBJ1-3; D gene unclear. Trimming cost V 3 bases and J 0 bases, with 16 bases left between them. The CDR3 has 17 residues. Germline CDR1 SGHDT, CDR2 YYEEEE.

This clone was seen once. The chain has TRBV6-1 and TRBJ2-1, with D possibly being TRBD1 (5 bases). Trimming pared 3 bases from V and 9 bases from J, leaving 12 bases between. The CDR3 spans 13 residues. Germline lookup yields CDR1 MNHNS and CDR2 SASEGT. The DNA of the CDR3 is TGTGCCAGCAGTGATTTGGGGCCGGCTGAGCAGTTCTTC. Translated: CASSDLGPAEQFF.

The CDR3 DNA reads TGTGCCAGCAGTTACTCGTTCGCTAGCGTAGGTGATACGCAGTATTTT. Its protein product is CASSYSFASVGDTQYF. This chain connects TRBV6-5 to TRBJ2-3; possibly TRBD2 for D (6 bases). CDR1 MNHEY and CDR2 SVGAGI come from the germline V gene. This CDR3 region has 16 residues. V lost 0 bases, J lost 6 bases, and 16 bases lay in between.

The chain recombines TRBV9 with TRBJ2-6, with D unclear. Trimming took off 6 bases at V and 2 bases at J, with 9 bases between the two ends. The CDR3 has 14 residues. The germline CDR1 and CDR2 sequences are SGDLS and YYNGEE. The CDR3 is CASTFGPGANVLTF. The CDR3 DNA reads TGTGCCAGCACATTCGGGCCTGGGGCCAACGTCCTGACTTTC.

Only a few counts were recorded for this clone. The chain employs TRBV6-1 and TRBJ1-6; TRBD1 matches at 7 bases. Germline lookup yields CDR1 MNHNS and CDR2 SASEGT. The CDR3 loop spans 14 amino acids. CDR3 residues: CAIQQGDANSPLHF. The CDR3 DNA follows: TGTGCGATACAGCAGGGGGACGCAAATTCACCCCTCCACTTT.

V and J are TRBV7-8 and TRBJ2-1, with 7 bases that match TRBD2. The CDR3 consists of 15 residues. Germline V lookup: CDR1 SGHVS, CDR2 FQNEAQ. V lost 5 bases and J lost 9; bases outside the gene matches: 13. CDR3 DNA: TGTGCCAGCAGCCTCTCCGGGGGGTTCAATGCTGAGCAGTTCTTC. Residues: CASSLSGGFNAEQFF.

This clone was seen a few times. CDR3: CASSWDRGTEAFF. CDR3 bases: TGCGCCAGCAGCTGGGACAGGGGCACTGAAGCTTTCTTT. The chain couples TRBV5-1 to TRBJ1-1; TRBD1 matches 10 bases. V lost 3 bases to trimming and J lost 4 bases; unmatched junction nucleotides: 0. Per the germline V gene, CDR1 is SGHRS and CDR2 is YFSETQ. This CDR3 contains 13 residues.

This clone was seen a few times. The rearrangement links TRBV6-1 to TRBJ1-2; no clear D gene. Germline CDR1 is MNHNS and CDR2 is SASEGT. The CDR3 covers 16 residues. Deletions cut 4 bases from V and 8 bases from J, with 23 bases between. The CDR3 DNA follows: TGTGCCAGCAGTGTGGGAAGGGTAACAATCGGGCAGGGCTACACCTTC. Translated: CASSVGRVTIGQGYTF.

The V gene is TRBV28, the J gene TRBJ2-3; TRBD1 matches at 7 bases. With V trimmed by 6 bases and J by 2 bases, 8 bases remained unmatched. Looked up from germline, CDR1 is MDHEN and CDR2 is SYDVKM. This CDR3 has 15 residues. The CDR3 region has the DNA TGTGCCAGCAGCCCCCGGGACAGATACACAGATACGCAGTATTTT. Its translation is CASSPRDRYTDTQYF. The variable domain in full, with the rest retrieved from reference TRBV28 and TRBJ2-3, is DVKVTQSSRYLVKRTGEKVFLECVQDMDHENMFWYRQDPGLGLRLIYFSYDVKMKEKGDIPEGYSVSREKKERFSLILESASTNQTSMYLCASSPRDRYTDTQYFGPGTRLTVL.

V gene TRBV28 combines with J gene TRBJ2-6; no clear D gene. V lost 4 bases and J 1 base, leaving 11 bases between the germline ends. The CDR3 totals 16 residues. The germline V gene encodes CDR1 MDHEN and CDR2 SYDVKM. CDR3: CASSSTTVSGANVLTF. The DNA of the CDR3 is TGTGCCAGCAGTTCTACGACGGTGTCTGGGGCCAACGTCCTGACTTTC.